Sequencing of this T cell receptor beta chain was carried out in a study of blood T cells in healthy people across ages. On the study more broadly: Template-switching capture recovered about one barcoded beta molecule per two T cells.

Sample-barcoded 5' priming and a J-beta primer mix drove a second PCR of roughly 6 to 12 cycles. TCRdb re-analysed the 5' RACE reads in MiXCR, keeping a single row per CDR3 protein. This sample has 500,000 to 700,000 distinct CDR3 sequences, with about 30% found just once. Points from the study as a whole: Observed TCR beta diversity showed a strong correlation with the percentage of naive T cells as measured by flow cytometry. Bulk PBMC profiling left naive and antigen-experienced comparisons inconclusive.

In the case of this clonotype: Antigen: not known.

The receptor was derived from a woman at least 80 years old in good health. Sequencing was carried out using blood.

CDR3 region: CAIRVAGGPEDTQYF. CDR3 nucleotide sequence: TGTGCCATCAGAGTAGCGGGAGGGCCCGAAGATACGCAGTATTTT. This sequence joins TRBV10-3 and TRBJ2-3; 11 bases map to TRBD2. From germline, CDR1 is ENHRY and CDR2 SYGVKD. The V gene end was trimmed by 6 bases and the J gene end by 5 bases; junction bases not matched to a gene: 7. This CDR3 comprises 15 residues.